Sequencing of this T cell receptor (beta chain) was carried out in a study of blood T cell repertoires in COVID-19. Study-wide background: The United States, Italy and Spain provided the acute and convalescent COVID-19 samples. T cells, B-cell-depleted T cells, or PBMCs supplied cDNA or gDNA.

Authors' analysis steps: How many nucleated cells were present was estimated from reference gene primer amplification. Only in-frame clones appear in the TCRdb table, and some are missing; sequencing was by immunoSEQ multiplex PCR. D and trimming were read from the DNA, whereas the V and J calls and clone size are those reported in that table. The sample consists of some 250,000 clones, approximately 88% of them appearing once. Germline V CDR1 and CDR2: SGHTA, FQGNSA. Trimming removed 5 bases from V and 3 bases from J; junction bases left unmatched: 10. This CDR3 spans 16 amino acids. The sequenced material came from peripheral blood. This clonotype was sampled from a woman aged 30 to 39 with acute or convalescent COVID-19. The chain couples TRBV7-2 to TRBJ2-5; the match to TRBD2 covers 9 bases. CDR3 DNA: TGTGCCAGCAGCCTCATAGCGGGGGCACCAGAAGAGACCCAGTACTTC. Translating it yields CASSLIAGAPEETQYF.